The next 16 T cell receptor beta chains were all read from a single sample in a study of T cell responses to AZD1222 COVID-19 vaccine. TCRdb keeps only in-frame clones here, not all; method: immunoSEQ multiplex PCR. The data contain approximately 150,000 clones, approximately 90% of them seen just once; the ten biggest clones take up around 0.99%. The specimen was peripheral blood, collected 28 days after the second AZD1222 dose. These receptors were obtained from an adult who received the AZD1222 COVID-19 vaccine.

V and J are TRBV6-5 and TRBJ2-1; 7 nucleotides line up with TRBD1. This CDR3 comprises 16 residues. Unmatched junction bases numbered 9, after V lost 1 base and J lost 6 bases. Looked up from germline, CDR1 is MNHEY and CDR2 is SVGAGI. The CDR3 DNA is TGTGCCAGCAGTTACTATGGGACAGTGGCTTCCAATGAGCAGTTCTTC. Encoded protein: CASSYYGTVASNEQFF.

The rearrangement uses TRBV6-1 and TRBJ2-1; TRBD2 agrees at 10 bases. The CDR3 consists of 15 residues. Germline-derived CDR1 and CDR2 are MNHNS and SASEGT. V lost 1 base and J lost 7; bases outside the gene matches: 4. CDR3 DNA: TGTGCCAGCAGTGAAGAAAGCGGGGGGGCAAATGAGCAGTTCTTC. Its protein product is CASSEESGGANEQFF.

This clone has a single count. V and J are TRBV30 and TRBJ1-1; TRBD1 matches 7 bases. The CDR3 consists of 15 residues. CDR1 and CDR2 (germline): GTSNPN, SVGIG (reference sequence). Trimming at V came to 2 bases and at J to 5 bases, leaving 11 bases not matched to a gene. Here the CDR3 DNA reads TGTGCCTGGAGTCCATCCGACAGGGATGGGACTGAAGCTTTCTTT. Translated, it gives CAWSPSDRDGTEAFF.

This clone was observed once. The V gene is TRBV9, the J gene TRBJ2-2, with 7 bases identical to TRBD1. The germline CDR1 and CDR2 sequences are SGDLS and YYNGEE. The junction had 2 bases not matched to a gene; V was cut back by 0 bases and J by 3 bases. The length of the CDR3 is 15 residues. The CDR3 loop is CASSVEGGDTGELFF. CDR3 bases: TGTGCCAGCAGCGTAGAAGGGGGCGACACCGGGGAGCTGTTTTTT.

V is TRBV5-6 and J is TRBJ1-2; D remains ambiguous. This CDR3 region has 15 residues. V lost 0 bases, J lost 10 bases, and 19 bases lay in between. CDR1 is SGHDT and CDR2 is YYEEEE in the germline V gene. DNA of the CDR3: TGTGCCAGCAGCTTGGGCCAAGGTCCGCCCAGTCTCTACACCTTC. Residues: CASSLGQGPPSLYTF.

The chain couples TRBV6-2 or TRBV6-3 to TRBJ2-2; D may be TRBD1 (6 bases). The CDR3 covers 15 residues. V was cut by 4 bases and J by 7 bases, with 16 bases left in between. The germline gives CDR1 MNHEY, CDR2 SVGEGT. CDR3 DNA sequence: TGTGCCAGCAGTTCTGGACAGTCCTTCGGCGGGGAGCTGTTTTTT. Translation gives CASSSGQSFGGELFF.

V is TRBV5-5 and J is TRBJ2-7; no reliable D call. V was shortened by 0 bases and J by 3 bases, with 13 bases between the two germline ends. Germline values: CDR1 SGHKS, CDR2 YYEKEE (reference sequence). This CDR3 spans 15 amino acids. In DNA, the CDR3 is TGTGCCAGCAGCTTGGACACATCCCCCTTCTACGAGCAGTACTTC. This translates into CASSLDTSPFYEQYF.

This clone was seen a single time. V gene TRBV4-1 combines with J gene TRBJ2-7; D call uncertain. Germline CDR1 MGHRA, CDR2 YSYEKL. Trimming took 0 bases from V and 4 from J, leaving 7 bases between them. This CDR3 has 13 amino acids. The CDR3: CASSQDHSYEQYF. The CDR3 bases are TGCGCCAGCAGCCAAGATCATTCATACGAGCAGTACTTC.

This clone was seen a few times. The chain employs TRBV27 and TRBJ2-7; D is perhaps TRBD2 (6 bases). CDR1 and CDR2 (germline): MNHEY, SMNVEV (reference sequence). The CDR3 is made up of 13 amino acids. Trimming removed 3 bases from V and 5 bases from J, with 11 bases in between. The CDR3 spells CASSLGDSDEQYF. The CDR3 DNA reads TGTGCCAGCAGTTTGGGGGACTCGGACGAGCAGTACTTC.

This clone was counted once. This chain joins TRBV3-1 (or the pseudogene TRBV3-2) and TRBJ1-6; TRBD1 agrees at 10 bases. CDR1 is LGHDT, CDR2 YNNKEL, per germline (reference sequence). The length of the CDR3 is 15 residues. The V segment lost 4 bases and the J segment 8 bases; nucleotides outside the gene matches: 5. This CDR3 is CASSRGTGEDSPLHF. The CDR3 bases are TGTGCCAGCAGCCGGGGGACAGGGGAGGATTCACCCCTCCACTTT.

This rearrangement joins TRBV12-3 or TRBV12-4 to TRBJ1-2; D possibly corresponds to TRBD1 (6 bases). CDR3 length equals 13 residues. V shed 6 bases and J shed 1 base, with 9 bases lying between them. DNA for the CDR3: TGTGCCAGCAGAAGGACAGATAACTATGGCTACACCTTC. Its translation: CASRRTDNYGYTF.

The chain carries TRBV5-6 and TRBJ2-7; TRBD2 matches at 7 bases. The ends lost 5 bases at V and 3 bases at J; junction bases unmatched: 14. The CDR3 totals 16 residues. Germline CDR1 SGHDT, CDR2 YYEEEE. The CDR3 nucleotides are TGTGCCAGCAGGCTTCTCGGCGGGGGTCGTGGCTACGAGCAGTACTTC. This sequence encodes CASRLLGGGRGYEQYF. Full variable domain (rest looked up from reference TRBV5-6 and TRBJ2-7): DAGVTQSPTHLIKTRGQQVTLRCSPKSGHDTVSWYQQALGQGPQFIFQYYEEEERQRGNFPDRFSGHQFPNYSSELNVNALLLGDSALYLCASRLLGGGRGYEQYFGPGTRLTVT.

This clone was observed a single time. The rearrangement joins TRBV10-3 to TRBJ1-1, with TRBD1 matching 7 bases. Germline V CDR1 and CDR2: ENHRY, SYGVKD. Trimming removed 4 bases from V and 5 bases from J; junction bases left unmatched: 1. This CDR3 contains 12 residues. The CDR3 loop is CAISVRGTEAFF. The CDR3 region has the DNA TGTGCCATCAGTGTCAGGGGGACTGAAGCTTTCTTT.

This clone was found once. J is TRBJ1-2 and V is TRBV7-9; possibly TRBD1 for D (5 bases). CDR3 length equals 14 residues. Germline V gene data show CDR1 as SEHNR and CDR2 as FQNEAQ (reference sequence). The V end was cut by 0 bases, the J end by 3 bases, with 8 bases between. CDR3 sequence: CASSLAGVDYGYTF. CDR3 DNA sequence: TGTGCCAGCAGCTTAGCGGGGGTGGACTATGGCTACACCTTC.

This chain links TRBV18 with TRBJ1-1, with 8 bases fitting TRBD1. The CDR3 is made up of 13 amino acids. V lost 6 bases and J lost 3; bases outside the gene matches: 3. Germline V gene lookup returns CDR1 KGHSH and CDR2 LQKENI. The CDR3 region has the DNA TGTGCCAGCTCCGAACAGGGGGACACTGAAGCTTTCTTT. It yields the protein CASSEQGDTEAFF.

The CDR3 DNA reads TGCGCCAGCAGCCTACTCCCGGGACGGTTGAACACTGAAGCTTTCTTT. It yields the protein CASSLLPGRLNTEAFF. The chain combines TRBV4-1 with TRBJ1-1, with D possibly matching TRBD1 (5 bases). The germline gives CDR1 MGHRA, CDR2 YSYEKL. The CDR3 length is 16 residues. Deletions cut 4 bases from V and 0 bases from J, with 15 bases between.